This T cell receptor beta chain was sequenced during a study of blood T cell repertoires in COVID-19 (dated by TCRdb to 2018 to 2020). Looking at the study overall: Samples from collaborators originated in the United States, Italy and Spain and spanned both the acute and convalescent phases of COVID-19. The prospective study material was composed of cDNA or gDNA derived from T cells, B-cell-depleted T cells, or PBMCs. Subjects who had been exposed to COVID-19, were actively infected with it, or had recovered from it provided the deeply sampled blood TCRbeta repertoires that made up the dataset. The repertoires were released in a freely available public database intended as a resource for research on the immune response to SARS-CoV-2. Samples were obtained from the ongoing ImmuneRACE study (first 160 participants) and from over 1,000 subjects provided by 6 global collaborators. Sample metadata almost always included a de-identified subject ID, COVID-19 status, age in years and sex. Where available, HLA class I and class II types were taken from metadata supplied by the sample provider and were not determined by assay-based typing.

Study-wide conclusions, independent of this receptor: Clinical and demographic metadata were provided uncurated, with the amount varying by source and participant.

Collaborating institutions collected whole blood in K2EDTA tubes following their own protocols. Collaborator samples were shipped for TCRbeta analysis as frozen whole blood, isolated PBMCs, or DNA extracted from either sample type. TCRbeta CDR3 regions were amplified from genomic DNA by means of the immunoSEQ Assay, a bias-controlled multiplex PCR. As for how the authors treated the data: The number of nucleated cells in each sample was estimated by amplification of reference gene primers within the assay. To quantify the absolute abundance of each unique TCRbeta CDR3 rearrangement, sequence reads were collapsed and filtered. Productive Simpson clonality was computed per sample as the square root of Simpson's diversity index over productive rearrangements. The table comes from immuneACCESS by way of TCRdb, which keeps in-frame sequences with V and J called. Part of the clones is missing from these tables; in studies checked, under half for an unresolved V gene and the rest for unknown reasons. The DNA was the basis for D and trimming; V, J and clone size are from that table. In all, the sample holds around 140,000 clones, and over 75% of those were seen once. The biggest ten clones account for approximately 2% of the sample.

Spanning cysteine to phenylalanine, the CDR3 consists of 16 amino acids. Only CDR3 DNA remains: 48 bases, in frame from the first base. Sequences SNHLY (CDR1) and FYNNEI (CDR2) are obtained from the germline V gene. At the junction V is shortened by 5 bases and J by 0 bases, with 13 bases in between. This clone was observed a single time. Its antigen target is currently unknown. There are no base qualities to consult, and no much larger clone falls within one base. The chain links TRBV2 with TRBJ2-2; the best D guess is TRBD1, with 5 bases matching. The material sequenced was peripheral blood. This TCR derives from a man in his 70s with acute or convalescent COVID-19. In nucleotide form, the sequence is TGTGCCAGCAGTCTTCAGGGTGGGGCGAACACCGGGGAGCTGTTTTTT. The resulting protein is CASSLQGGANTGELFF.